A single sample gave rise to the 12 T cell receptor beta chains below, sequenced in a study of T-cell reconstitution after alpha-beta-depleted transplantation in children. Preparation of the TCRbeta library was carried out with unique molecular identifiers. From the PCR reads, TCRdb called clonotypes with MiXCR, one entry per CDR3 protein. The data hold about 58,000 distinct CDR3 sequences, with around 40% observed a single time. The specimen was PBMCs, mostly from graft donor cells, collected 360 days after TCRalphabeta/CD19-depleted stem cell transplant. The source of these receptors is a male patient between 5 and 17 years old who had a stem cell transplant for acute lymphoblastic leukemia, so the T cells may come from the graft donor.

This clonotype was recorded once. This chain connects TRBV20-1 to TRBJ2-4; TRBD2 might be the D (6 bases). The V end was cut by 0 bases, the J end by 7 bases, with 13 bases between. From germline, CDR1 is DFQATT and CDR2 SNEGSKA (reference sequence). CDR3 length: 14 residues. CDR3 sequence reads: CSARDKAGRNIQYF. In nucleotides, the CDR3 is TGCAGTGCTAGAGATAAGGCAGGGAGGAACATTCAGTACTTC.

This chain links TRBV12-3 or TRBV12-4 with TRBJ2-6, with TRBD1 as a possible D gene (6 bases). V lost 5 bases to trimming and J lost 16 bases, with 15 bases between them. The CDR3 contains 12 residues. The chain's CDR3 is CASSPTGLRLTF. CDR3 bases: TGTGCCAGCAGTCCGACAGGTTTGCGGCTGACTTTC.

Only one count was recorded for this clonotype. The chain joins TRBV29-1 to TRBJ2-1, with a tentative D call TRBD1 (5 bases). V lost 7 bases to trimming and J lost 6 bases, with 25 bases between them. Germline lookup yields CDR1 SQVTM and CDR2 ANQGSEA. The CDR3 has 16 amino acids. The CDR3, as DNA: TGCAGCGCGGAATTAGACGACCAGTCAGGGTCCAATGAGCAGTTCTTC. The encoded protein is CSAELDDQSGSNEQFF.

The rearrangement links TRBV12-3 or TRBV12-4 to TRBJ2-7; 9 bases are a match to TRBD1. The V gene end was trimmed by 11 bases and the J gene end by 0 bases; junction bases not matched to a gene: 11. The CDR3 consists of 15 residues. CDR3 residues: CAGTQTGGSSYEQYF. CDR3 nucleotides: TGTGCCGGCACCCAGACAGGGGGGAGCTCCTACGAGCAGTACTTC.

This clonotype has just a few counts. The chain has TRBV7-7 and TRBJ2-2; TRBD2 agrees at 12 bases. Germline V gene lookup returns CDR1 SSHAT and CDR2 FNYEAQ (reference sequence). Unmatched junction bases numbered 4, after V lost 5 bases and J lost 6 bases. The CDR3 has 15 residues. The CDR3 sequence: CASSAGTSGSGELFF. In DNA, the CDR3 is TGTGCCAGCAGCGCCGGGACTAGCGGGTCCGGGGAGCTGTTTTTT.

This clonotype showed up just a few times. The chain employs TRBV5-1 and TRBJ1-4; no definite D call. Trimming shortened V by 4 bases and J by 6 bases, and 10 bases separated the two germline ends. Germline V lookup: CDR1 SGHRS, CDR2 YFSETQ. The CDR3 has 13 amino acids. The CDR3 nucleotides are TGCGCCAGCAGCCCGGTGGCCGATGAAAAACTGTTTTTT. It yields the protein CASSPVADEKLFF.

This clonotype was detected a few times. The CDR3 nucleotides are TGTGCCAGCAGCTTGTCATGGGCAGGGGATACGCAGTATTTT. Protein: CASSLSWAGDTQYF. The chain is built from TRBV5-6 and TRBJ2-3; weak D call: TRBD1 (5 bases). This CDR3 is built from 14 residues. CDR1 is SGHDT and CDR2 is YYEEEE in the germline V gene. Trimming stripped 1 base from V and 6 bases from J, with 12 bases between.

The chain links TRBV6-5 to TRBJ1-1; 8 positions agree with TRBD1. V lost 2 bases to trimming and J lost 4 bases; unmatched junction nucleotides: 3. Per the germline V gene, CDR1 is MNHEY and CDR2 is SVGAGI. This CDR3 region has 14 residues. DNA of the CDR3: TGTGCCAGCAGTTACCTTACAGGGGGCACTGAAGCTTTCTTT. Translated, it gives CASSYLTGGTEAFF.

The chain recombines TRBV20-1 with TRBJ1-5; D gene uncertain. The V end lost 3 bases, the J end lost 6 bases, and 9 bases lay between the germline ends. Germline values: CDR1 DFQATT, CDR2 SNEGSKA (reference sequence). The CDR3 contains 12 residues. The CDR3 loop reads CSASSSGQPQHF. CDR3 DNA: TGCAGTGCTAGTTCAAGTGGTCAGCCCCAGCATTTT.

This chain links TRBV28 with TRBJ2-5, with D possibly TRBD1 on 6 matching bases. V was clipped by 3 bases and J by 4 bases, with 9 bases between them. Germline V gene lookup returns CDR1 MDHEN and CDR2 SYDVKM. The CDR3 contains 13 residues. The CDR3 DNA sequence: TGTGCCAGCAGTTTGGGACATGTAGAGACCCAGTACTTC. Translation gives CASSLGHVETQYF.

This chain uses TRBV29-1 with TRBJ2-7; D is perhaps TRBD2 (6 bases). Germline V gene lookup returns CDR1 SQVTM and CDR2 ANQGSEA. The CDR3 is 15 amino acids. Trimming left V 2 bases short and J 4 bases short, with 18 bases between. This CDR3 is CSVEIAAGRSYEQYF. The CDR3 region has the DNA TGCAGCGTTGAAATAGCGGCAGGCCGCTCTTACGAGCAGTACTTC.

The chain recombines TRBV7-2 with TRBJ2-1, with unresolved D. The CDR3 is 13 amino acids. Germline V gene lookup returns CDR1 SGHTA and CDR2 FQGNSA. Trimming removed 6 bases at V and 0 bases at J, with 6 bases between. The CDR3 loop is CASSESSYNEQFF. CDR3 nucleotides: TGTGCCAGCAGTGAAAGCTCCTACAATGAGCAGTTCTTC. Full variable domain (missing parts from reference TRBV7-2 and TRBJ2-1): GAGVSQSPSNKVTEKGKDVELRCDPISGHTALYWYRQSLGQGLEFLIYFQGNSAPDKSGLPSDRFSAERTGGSVSTLTIQRTQQEDSAVYLCASSESSYNEQFFGPGTRLTVL.